Detailed here is one T cell receptor (beta chain). The antigen it recognizes is unknown. No much larger clone exists at a distance of one base, and base qualities are not known. This entry belongs to a study of OX40 agonist ivuxolimab in advanced cancers. Regarding the research as a whole: The costimulatory receptor OX40 (CD134) was targeted by ivuxolimab, a fully human IgG2 agonistic monoclonal antibody. In the dose-escalation cohort, 75% to 90% of patients were male, and the mean age was around 60 years with a range of roughly 23 to 79. The paper covers the monotherapy dose-escalation part of the phase I ivuxolimab trial, which included N of about 50 patients. Prior anti-PD-1, anti-PD-L1 or anti-CTLA-4 therapy was permitted, and roughly two fifths of dose-escalation patients had received checkpoint inhibitors. The purpose of peripheral TCRbeta sequencing was to test whether ivuxolimab changed TCR sequence diversity and led to clonal T-cell expansion. Of the roughly 51 patients in dose escalation, about 20 had hepatocellular carcinoma, some 15 had melanoma, 9 had renal cell carcinoma and 9 had head and neck cancer. Partial responses occurred in three dose-escalation patients: two with cutaneous melanoma and one with hepatocellular carcinoma. Intravenous ivuxolimab was administered to patients every 2 weeks at six dose levels: 0.01, 0.1, 0.3, 1.5, 3 and 10 mg/kg. On the study overall, not on this receptor specifically: Low levels of normalized T-cell clonal expansion were also shown by some nonresponding patients. After ivuxolimab, CD8+ T cells had more expanded clones than CD4+ T cells on average. Partial responders in the 0.1-3.0 mg/kg groups had among the lowest normalized peripheral clonal expansion, especially among CD8+ T cells. Antigen specificity was not determined for the clonally expanded peripheral T cells. At doses of 0.1 to 3.0 mg/kg, clonal expansion of both CD4+ and CD8+ blood T cells was observed from baseline to week 6.

Patients with autoimmune disease history or receiving systemic immunosuppression were excluded from the trial. Peripheral blood for TCR sequencing was drawn from every dose cohort at baseline, at cycle 4 day 1 and at cycle 7 day 1. Samples came from an open-label, multicenter, first-in-human phase I dose-escalation trial of ivuxolimab. Adults with locally advanced or metastatic head and neck squamous cell, hepatocellular, melanoma or renal cell carcinoma were enrolled in the trial. Before TCR sequencing, CD4+ T cells and CD8+ T cells from peripheral blood were sorted into separate populations. Genomic DNA was extracted from sorted cells for sequencing of the TCRbeta CDR3 region. TCRbeta CDR3 regions were sequenced using the immunoSEQ Assay. As stored in TCRdb, this immuneACCESS dataset retains in-frame rearrangements with V and J assigned. A fraction of the clones does not appear; measured against another copy, unresolved V genes explain less than half of the discrepancy, and the remainder lacks a known reason. Here the sample has tens of thousands of clones; approximately 91% occur a single time. Jointly, the top ten make up roughly 4% of the sample.

The junction shows trimming of 4 bases on V and 6 bases on J, plus 10 bases between the germline ends. Measured from the cysteine to the phenylalanine, the CDR3 is 13 residues long. This entry keeps only the CDR3 DNA: 39 bases, framed from base 1. Sequences MNHEY (CDR1) and SVGAGI (CDR2) are obtained from the germline V gene. The chain is encoded by TRBV6-5 joined to TRBJ2-1; the D gene is possibly TRBD2, with 6 bases matching. This specimen was CD4+ or CD8+ T cells sorted from blood, taken in a trial of the OX40 agonist ivuxolimab. The TCR was taken from an adult with an advanced solid tumor such as melanoma, head and neck, liver or kidney cancer. The CDR3 region: CASSSQGGNEQFF. The DNA is as follows: TGTGCCAGCAGTTCTCAGGGAGGCAATGAGCAGTTCTTC.